Listed below are T cell receptor beta chains from one sample, sequenced in a study of response to subunit inactivated influenza vaccine. TCRdb reprocessed the RT-PCR reads via MiXCR and lists one record per CDR3 protein. The table records 150,000 to 200,000 distinct CDR3 sequences, about 10% of them present only once. Here the sequenced sample was non-naive T cells sorted from PBMCs, taken on the day of vaccination. Receptors were obtained from a man aged 50 to 59 who received an inactivated influenza vaccine. CDR3s leave out the opening cysteine and the closing phenylalanine or tryptophan. Part of the rows lack a size; the others show once, few, many or a class for expanded clones.

cdr3_length: 13; clone_size: .; j_call: TRBJ2-2; v_call: TRBV30; cdr3_aa: AWGRAAGNTGELF
cdr3_length: 12; clone_size: .; j_call: TRBJ2-3; v_call: TRBV6-4; cdr3_aa: ASSDSTETDMQY
cdr3_length: 12; clone_size: many; j_call: TRBJ2-7; v_call: TRBV6-1; cdr3_aa: ASSGGGVSYEQY
cdr3_length: 16; clone_size: few; j_call: TRBJ2-5; v_call: TRBV3-1; cdr3_aa: ASSQEGFWKERGETQY
cdr3_length: 13; clone_size: .; j_call: TRBJ2-3; v_call: TRBV7-9; cdr3_aa: ASSLGYGGTDTQY
cdr3_length: 12; clone_size: many; j_call: TRBJ2-2; v_call: TRBV5-1; cdr3_aa: ASLDTSTTGELF
cdr3_length: 13; clone_size: many; j_call: TRBJ2-7; v_call: TRBV11-2; cdr3_aa: ASSGGTGSLYEQY
cdr3_length: 13; clone_size: .; j_call: TRBJ2-3; v_call: TRBV2; cdr3_aa: ASSETGQGKDTQY
cdr3_length: 16; clone_size: many; j_call: TRBJ1-3; v_call: TRBV4-2; cdr3_aa: ASSQGFNLVSTGNTIY
cdr3_length: 12; clone_size: .; j_call: TRBJ2-7; v_call: TRBV6-1; cdr3_aa: ASLAWQGAGEQY
cdr3_length: 12; clone_size: many; j_call: TRBJ2-7; v_call: TRBV5-1; cdr3_aa: ASSLAGTGNEQY
cdr3_length: 11; clone_size: few; j_call: TRBJ1-1; v_call: TRBV7-2; cdr3_aa: ASRPFTNTEAF
cdr3_length: 14; clone_size: .; j_call: TRBJ2-5; v_call: TRBV15; cdr3_aa: ATSRGSAGLQETQY
cdr3_length: 13; clone_size: many; j_call: TRBJ1-1; v_call: TRBV9; cdr3_aa: ASSADDRGRTEAF
cdr3_length: 14; clone_size: .; j_call: TRBJ1-3; v_call: TRBV18; cdr3_aa: ASSPGTYTSGNTIY
cdr3_length: 15; clone_size: many; j_call: TRBJ2-1; v_call: TRBV4-2; cdr3_aa: ASSQSIALGGVNEQF
cdr3_length: 13; clone_size: many; j_call: TRBJ1-1; v_call: TRBV5-1; cdr3_aa: ASSPGDRANTEAF
cdr3_length: 15; clone_size: .; j_call: TRBJ2-1; v_call: TRBV27; cdr3_aa: ASSLPRTSGRFYEQF
cdr3_length: 11; clone_size: few; j_call: TRBJ2-4; v_call: TRBV5-1; cdr3_aa: ASSLDKPDIQY
cdr3_length: 13; clone_size: few; j_call: TRBJ1-3; v_call: TRBV12-3/TRBV12-4; cdr3_aa: ASSLGQGIGNTIY
cdr3_length: 13; clone_size: few; j_call: TRBJ2-1; v_call: TRBV11-3; cdr3_aa: ASSRTGTGYNEQF
cdr3_length: 16; clone_size: .; j_call: TRBJ2-2; v_call: TRBV10-3; cdr3_aa: AISESLSGASNTGELF
cdr3_length: 17; clone_size: many; j_call: TRBJ1-6; v_call: TRBV28; cdr3_aa: ASSFGLLQGQGYNSPLH
cdr3_length: 13; clone_size: few; j_call: TRBJ2-5; v_call: TRBV5-1; cdr3_aa: ASSAASGLQETQY
cdr3_length: 14; clone_size: many; j_call: TRBJ2-5; v_call: TRBV4-1; cdr3_aa: ASSTGQGATQETQY
cdr3_length: 10; clone_size: many; j_call: TRBJ2-2; v_call: TRBV24-1; cdr3_aa: ATSDRAGELF
cdr3_length: 15; clone_size: few; j_call: TRBJ1-6; v_call: TRBV6-1; cdr3_aa: ASSDRDRRHWNSPLH
cdr3_length: 14; clone_size: many; j_call: TRBJ2-5; v_call: TRBV5-1; cdr3_aa: ASSKSPGLVIETQY
cdr3_length: 11; clone_size: .; j_call: TRBJ2-7; v_call: TRBV20-1; cdr3_aa: SAGRDRAYEQY
cdr3_length: 15; clone_size: few; j_call: TRBJ2-1; v_call: TRBV6-2/TRBV6-3; cdr3_aa: ASTYGGGKGSYNEQF
cdr3_length: 12; clone_size: few; j_call: TRBJ2-3; v_call: TRBV12-3/TRBV12-4; cdr3_aa: ASSFGGHEDTQY
cdr3_length: 14; clone_size: few; j_call: TRBJ2-7; v_call: TRBV7-8; cdr3_aa: ASSPETSGRAYEQY
cdr3_length: 11; clone_size: .; j_call: TRBJ2-5; v_call: TRBV29-1; cdr3_aa: SVSIGGTETQY
cdr3_length: 14; clone_size: many; j_call: TRBJ2-5; v_call: TRBV12-3/TRBV12-4; cdr3_aa: ASSLLAGGIQETQY
cdr3_length: 12; clone_size: .; j_call: TRBJ2-5; v_call: TRBV6-1; cdr3_aa: ASSPLMGQETQY
cdr3_length: 13; clone_size: .; j_call: TRBJ1-2; v_call: TRBV5-4; cdr3_aa: ASSKGTASFYGYT
cdr3_length: 11; clone_size: .; j_call: TRBJ1-1; v_call: TRBV7-9; cdr3_aa: ASSFRGHTEAF
cdr3_length: 13; clone_size: few; j_call: TRBJ1-1; v_call: TRBV6-1; cdr3_aa: ASGRTGGAPSEAF
cdr3_length: 16; clone_size: many; j_call: TRBJ2-5; v_call: TRBV20-1; cdr3_aa: SAFHPDLGLAGWKAQY
cdr3_length: 12; clone_size: .; j_call: TRBJ2-1; v_call: TRBV7-9; cdr3_aa: ASSRLAGGDEQF
cdr3_length: 13; clone_size: many; j_call: TRBJ2-1; v_call: TRBV4-3; cdr3_aa: ASSQDTGYPNEQF
cdr3_length: 13; clone_size: many; j_call: TRBJ2-7; v_call: TRBV14; cdr3_aa: ASSQQRTGNHEQY
cdr3_length: 11; clone_size: few; j_call: TRBJ1-5; v_call: TRBV20-1; cdr3_aa: SAKNHKRQPQH
cdr3_length: 8; clone_size: few; j_call: TRBJ2-7; v_call: TRBV27; cdr3_aa: ASSLDEQY
cdr3_length: 14; clone_size: few; j_call: TRBJ2-4; v_call: TRBV7-9; cdr3_aa: ASSLEVPGAKNIQY
cdr3_length: 13; clone_size: few; j_call: TRBJ2-7; v_call: TRBV4-2; cdr3_aa: ASSQGGTASYEQY
cdr3_length: 14; clone_size: few; j_call: TRBJ2-7; v_call: TRBV6-5; cdr3_aa: ASSYPGGQGAREQY
cdr3_length: 10; clone_size: many; j_call: TRBJ2-7; v_call: TRBV29-1; cdr3_aa: STRDPGAEQY
cdr3_length: 12; clone_size: .; j_call: TRBJ2-5; v_call: TRBV27; cdr3_aa: ASSLLGTEETQY
cdr3_length: 9; clone_size: few; j_call: TRBJ2-7; v_call: TRBV18; cdr3_aa: ASSNRGEQY
cdr3_length: 11; clone_size: few; j_call: TRBJ2-1; v_call: TRBV7-9; cdr3_aa: ASSTGLVNQQF
cdr3_length: 12; clone_size: many; j_call: TRBJ2-2; v_call: TRBV24-1; cdr3_aa: ATSAGWNTGELF
cdr3_length: 15; clone_size: few; j_call: TRBJ1-1; v_call: TRBV6-2/TRBV6-3; cdr3_aa: ASQNMEFGVSYTEAF